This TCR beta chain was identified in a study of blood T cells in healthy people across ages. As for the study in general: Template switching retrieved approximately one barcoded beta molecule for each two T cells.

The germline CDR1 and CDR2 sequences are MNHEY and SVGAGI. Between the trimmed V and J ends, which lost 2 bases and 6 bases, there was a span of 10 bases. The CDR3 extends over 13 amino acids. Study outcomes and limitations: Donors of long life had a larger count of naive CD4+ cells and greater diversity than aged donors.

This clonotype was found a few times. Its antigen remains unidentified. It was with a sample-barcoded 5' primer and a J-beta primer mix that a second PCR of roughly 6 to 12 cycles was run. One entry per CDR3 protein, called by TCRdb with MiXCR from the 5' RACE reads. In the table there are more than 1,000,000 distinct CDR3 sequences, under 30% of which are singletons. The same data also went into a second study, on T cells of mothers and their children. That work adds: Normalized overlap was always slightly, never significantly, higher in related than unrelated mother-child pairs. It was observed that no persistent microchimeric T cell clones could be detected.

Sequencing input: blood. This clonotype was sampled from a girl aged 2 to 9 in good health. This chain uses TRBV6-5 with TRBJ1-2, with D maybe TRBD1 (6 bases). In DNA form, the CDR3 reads TGTGCCAGCAGTTACGGGGGGGCGAATGGCTACACCTTC. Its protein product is CASSYGGANGYTF.